Listed below are T cell receptor beta chains from one sample, sequenced in a study of T cell changes during pregnancy in multiple sclerosis. Repertoires were generated with immunoSEQ multiplex PCR, while TCRdb's copy carries only in-frame clones and drops some. This table holds fewer than 85,000 clones, 85% to 95% found once. The starting material was peripheral blood, obtained before pregnancy. Every receptor here comes from a female donor with multiple sclerosis, enrolled in a pregnancy study. The CDR3 runs from the conserved cysteine through the conserved F or W. Rows may omit the clone size; those that give it use once, few, many or a size class.

>TRBV19|.|TRBJ1-5
CASSIGGDNQPQHF
>TRBV20-1|.|TRBJ1-2
CSGMGGYGYTF
>TRBV9|.|TRBJ2-4
CASSPSRNSIQYF
>TRBV7-2|.|TRBJ2-1
CASSLEDLAVNEQFF
>TRBV9|.|TRBJ2-1
CASSVATWEGNEQFF
>TRBV5-5|few|TRBJ2-1
CASSLDLSSYNEQFF
>TRBV2|.|TRBJ2-4
CASAGGSSNIQYF
>TRBV5-1|.|TRBJ1-1
CASSFPKTGEFNTEAFF
>TRBV21-1|.|TRBJ1-4
CASSKVKAFALFNEKLFF
>TRBV19|.|TRBJ1-1
CASSMSRGDTEAFF
>TRBV5-4|.|TRBJ2-1
CASSLNPIVGEQFF
>TRBV27|.|TRBJ2-7
CASSPGTGPYEQYF
>TRBV4-3|once|TRBJ1-4
CASSQDAGVSNEKLFF
>TRBV19|.|TRBJ2-1
CASSIWGLAGGPNEQFF
>TRBV20-1|.|TRBJ2-3
CSGLAADTQYF
>TRBV4-3|.|TRBJ1-5
CASSQDIQFNQPQHF
>TRBV27|.|TRBJ2-5
CASSPLLTGGAETQYF
>TRBV11-2|.|TRBJ2-7
CASSPAVYEQYF
>TRBV5-6|.|TRBJ2-1
CASSSGLPPYNEQFF
>TRBV7-2|few|TRBJ1-2
CASSLAGLYGYTF
>TRBV5-6|.|TRBJ2-7
CASTYWLLSYEQYF
>TRBV7-9|.|TRBJ1-1
CASSWDQGAGGDTEAFF
>TRBV28|.|TRBJ2-2
CASSTPLNTGELFF
>TRBV4-2|.|TRBJ2-1
CASSQVGASGGFEQFF
>TRBV13|.|TRBJ2-7
CASSLAASGAYEQYF
>TRBV2|.|TRBJ2-5
CASSEKGSGSQETQYF
>TRBV27|.|TRBJ2-1
CASRLLAGGYNEQFF
>TRBV19|.|TRBJ1-1
CASSARREVNTEAFF
>TRBV7-2|medium-sized|TRBJ2-1
CASSSHVAATSYNEQFF
>TRBV13|.|TRBJ1-5
CASSLSSNQPQHF
>TRBV29-1|.|TRBJ2-3
CSVESGITQYF
>TRBV6-4|.|TRBJ1-2
CASSPGQGVDGYTF
>TRBV29-1|.|TRBJ1-2
CSAPGTGQYGYTF
>TRBV12-5|.|TRBJ1-5
CASGLVQVDRANQPQHF
>TRBV10-3|.|TRBJ2-3
CAIRGGPSTDTQYF
>TRBV2|.|TRBJ1-1
CASSVSRDRQNTEAFF
>TRBV30|few|TRBJ1-5
CAWSVNRGLIQPQHF
>TRBV19|.|TRBJ2-7
CASSPSSGTNYEQYF
>TRBV5-1|.|TRBJ1-2
CASSLVQNPGNYGYTF
>TRBV5-4|.|TRBJ2-1
CASRLAGGLYNEQFF
>TRBV28|.|TRBJ2-7
CASSLSRGGRLSYEQYF
>TRBV28|.|TRBJ2-1
CASSLLAGRYNEQFF
>TRBV6-5|few|TRBJ2-1
CASKREAPSRNEQFF
>TRBV28|.|TRBJ2-1
CASSLTSGSYRNEQFF
>TRBV7-2|.|TRBJ2-3
CASSLSSGRGTDTQYF
>TRBV30|.|TRBJ1-1
CAWDGTGYFNTEAFF
>TRBV7-8|.|TRBJ1-1
CASSLAGREFGRDTEAFF
>TRBV7-2|.|TRBJ2-3
CASSLAAGGRDTQYF
>TRBV27|.|TRBJ1-2
CASKPGQGGYGYTF
>TRBV19|.|TRBJ2-3
CASSIEGGRGDTQYF
>TRBV2|.|TRBJ2-5
CASREGLAGGGETQYF
>TRBV28|.|TRBJ2-1
CASRYSGRAEVEGNNEQFF
>TRBV27|.|TRBJ2-2
CASSPNRGQIRAGELFF
>TRBV27|.|TRBJ2-6
CASSPQGAGANVLTF
>TRBV19|.|TRBJ2-3
CASSIEGSGGDTQYF